The subject of this entry is one T cell receptor (beta chain). Its antigen is undetermined. This CDR3 comprises 17 residues. Per the germline V gene, CDR1 is SGHTA and CDR2 is FQGNSA. After removal of 0 bases from V and 0 bases from J, the junction contained 7 bases not matched to a gene. This sample was included in a study of cytomegalovirus exposure and HLA in healthy donors. Whole-study results and caveats: Some TCR beta chains (more than 150 of them) were listed as cytomegalovirus-associated. Reports showed the classifier diagnosing cytomegalovirus status with high specificity and sensitivity.

Produced via immunoSEQ multiplex PCR; TCRdb's table is partial and in-frame only. The repertoire has about 140,000 clones, 80% to 90% of them found once; the top ten carry approximately 1.4%. J is TRBJ1-2 and V is TRBV7-2, with 7 nucleotides matching TRBD1. The sequence derives from a woman younger than 45 in good health and CMV-seronegative. The specimen was PBMCs. In DNA form, the CDR3 reads TGTGCCAGCAGCTTAGCGGGCAGGGGGGTAGCTAACTATGGCTACACCTTC. It yields the protein CASSLAGRGVANYGYTF.